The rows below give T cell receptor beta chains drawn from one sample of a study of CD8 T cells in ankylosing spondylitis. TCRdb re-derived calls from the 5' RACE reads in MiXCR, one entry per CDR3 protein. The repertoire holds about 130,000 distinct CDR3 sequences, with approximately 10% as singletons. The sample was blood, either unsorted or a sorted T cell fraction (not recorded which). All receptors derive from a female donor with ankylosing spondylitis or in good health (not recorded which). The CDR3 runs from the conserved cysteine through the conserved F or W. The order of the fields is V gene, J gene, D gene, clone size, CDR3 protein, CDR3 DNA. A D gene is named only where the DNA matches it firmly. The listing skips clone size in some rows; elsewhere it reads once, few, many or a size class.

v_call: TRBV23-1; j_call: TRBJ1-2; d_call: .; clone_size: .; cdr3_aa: CASSQFRTGLDYGYTF; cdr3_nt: TGCGCCAGCAGTCAATTCAGAACAGGGTTAGACTATGGCTACACCTTC
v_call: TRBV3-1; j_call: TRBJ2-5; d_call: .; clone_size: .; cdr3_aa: CASSQGGVVGQETQYF; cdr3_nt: TGTGCCAGCAGCCAAGGTGGCGTCGTAGGACAAGAGACCCAGTACTTC
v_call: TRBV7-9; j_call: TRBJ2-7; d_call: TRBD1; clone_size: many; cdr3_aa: CASSPMTGGNEQYF; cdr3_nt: TGTGCCAGCAGCCCTATGACAGGGGGCAACGAGCAGTACTTC
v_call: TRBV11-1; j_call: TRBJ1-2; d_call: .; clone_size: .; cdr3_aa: CASSARDTAYGYTF; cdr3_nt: TGTGCCAGCAGTGCAAGGGACACCGCCTATGGCTACACCTTC
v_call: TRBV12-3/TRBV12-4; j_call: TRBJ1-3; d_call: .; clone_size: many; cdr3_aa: CASSPSQSSGNTIYF; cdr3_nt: TGTGCCAGCAGTCCCTCTCAGAGCTCTGGAAACACCATATATTTT
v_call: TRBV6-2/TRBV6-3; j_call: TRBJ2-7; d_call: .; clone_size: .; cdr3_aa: CASSYPGVRDEQYF; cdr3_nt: TGTGCCAGCAGTTACCCTGGTGTGCGAGACGAGCAGTACTTC
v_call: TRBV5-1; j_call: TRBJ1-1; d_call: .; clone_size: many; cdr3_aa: CASSLSANTEAFF; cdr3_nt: TGCGCCAGCAGCTTATCGGCGAACACTGAAGCTTTCTTT
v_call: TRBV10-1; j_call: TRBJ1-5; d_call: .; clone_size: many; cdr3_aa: CASSDGGIGQPQHF; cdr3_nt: TGCGCCAGCAGTGATGGGGGTATAGGTCAGCCCCAGCATTTT
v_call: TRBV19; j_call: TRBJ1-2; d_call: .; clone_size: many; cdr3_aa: CASSTQQGTYGYTF; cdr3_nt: TGTGCCAGTAGTACCCAACAGGGTACATATGGCTACACCTTC
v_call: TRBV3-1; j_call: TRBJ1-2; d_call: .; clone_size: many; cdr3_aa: CASSQEVHYGYTF; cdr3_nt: TGTGCCAGCAGCCAAGAGGTACACTATGGCTACACCTTC
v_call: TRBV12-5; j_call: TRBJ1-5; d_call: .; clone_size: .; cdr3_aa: CASDGGQSNQPQHF; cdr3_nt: TGTGCTAGTGATGGCGGACAGAGCAATCAGCCCCAGCATTTT
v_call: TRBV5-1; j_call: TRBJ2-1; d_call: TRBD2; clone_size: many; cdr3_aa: CASSRAGGRNEQFF; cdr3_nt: TGCGCCAGCAGCCGAGCGGGAGGGAGGAATGAGCAGTTCTTC